This note documents a single T cell receptor beta chain sequence. What it recognizes is unknown. This specimen comes from a study of shared clonotypes between healthy human individuals. Regarding the study as a whole: In having few donors, the study represented limited genetic and exposure-history diversity. Only blood underwent sampling, and tissue repertoires likely differ.

Only CD45RO-negative cells positively selected for CCR7 counted as naive CD8 cells, so terminally differentiated effector memory CD45RA+ cells were excluded. Only Caucasian adults living in Nashville, Tennessee served as donors. Running of the assay took place at deep level. Produced via immunoSEQ multiplex PCR; TCRdb's table is partial and in-frame only. The sample has approximately 2,000,000 clones; 90% to 95% are singletons. V lost 3 bases, J lost 7 bases, and 13 bases lay in between. Per germline, CDR1 LGHNT and CDR2 FRNRAP. The CDR3 runs to 14 residues. The material sequenced was naive CD8+ T cells from PBMCs. The receptor was isolated from a young man in good health. Some clones in this sample may be carry-over from other donors' samples. The chain has TRBV12-5 and TRBJ2-1; a weak D match, TRBD2 (6 bases). The CDR3 DNA reads TGTGCTAGTGGTTTCGGAGGGAAGAGTAATGAGCAGTTCTTC. It translates to CASGFGGKSNEQFF.